This T cell receptor beta chain originates from a study of blood T cells in healthy people across ages. V gave up 3 bases and J gave up 0 bases; unmatched junction bases: 5. Germline V lookup: CDR1 MGHDK, CDR2 SYGVNS. CDR3 size: 16 residues. This clonotype occurred a few times. It was with a sample-barcoded 5' primer and a J-beta primer mix that a second PCR of about 7 to 12 cycles was run. TCRdb reprocessed the 5' RACE reads with MiXCR, giving one entry per CDR3 protein. The sample consists of 700,000 to 950,000 distinct CDR3 sequences, roughly 43% of them appearing once. V usage is TRBV25-1 and J usage is TRBJ2-3; 8 bases agree with TRBD2. The sequence derives from a woman aged 60 to 75 in good health. Material: blood. The CDR3 region is CASSDPGRGSTDTQYF. As DNA, the CDR3 is TGTGCCAGCAGTGATCCCGGGAGGGGGAGCACAGATACGCAGTATTTT.